Presented here are 5 T cell receptor beta chains from one specimen sequenced in a study of blood T cell repertoires in COVID-19. Clones were read by immunoSEQ multiplex PCR, and TCRdb kept only the in-frame ones, dropping some. The table includes 350,000 to 500,000 clones, 70% to 90% detected once. The specimen was PBMCs or T cells enriched from blood (not recorded which). The receptors here all came from a woman aged 18-29 years who had been exposed to COVID-19.

CDR3 sequence (DNA): TGTGCCAGCAGATATACGACCGGGACTAGCGGGAAGCAGTACTTC. Translation: CASRYTTGTSGKQYF. The genes are TRBV6-5 and TRBJ2-7; 13 bases match TRBD2. Per germline, CDR1 MNHEY and CDR2 SVGAGI. The J segment lost 8 bases and the V segment lost 6 bases, leaving 10 bases of the junction unmatched. The CDR3 contains 15 residues.

This clone was seen a few times. The chain joins TRBV28 to TRBJ1-5, with D uncertain. The V and J ends lost 4 bases and 5 bases respectively, with 9 bases between them. The CDR3 has 13 residues. Germline-derived CDR1 and CDR2 are MDHEN and SYDVKM. Written as DNA, the CDR3 is TGTGCCAGCAGTTGGTACGGGGATCAGCCCCAGCATTTT. It codes for CASSWYGDQPQHF.

A few counts support this clone. The chain links TRBV18 to TRBJ1-2, with 10 bases fitting TRBD1. The CDR3 is made up of 16 amino acids. CDR1 and CDR2 (germline): KGHSH, LQKENI. Trimming took 3 bases from V and 4 from J; bases not matched to a gene: 8. CDR3 loop: CASSPTGTGVTYGYTF. In DNA, the CDR3 is TGTGCCAGCTCACCTACTGGGACAGGGGTTACCTATGGCTACACCTTC. The complete variable domain, with remaining parts taken from reference TRBV18 and TRBJ1-2, reads NAGVMQNPRHLVRRRGQEARLRCSPMKGHSHVYWYRQLPEEGLKFMVYLQKENIIDESGMPKERFSAEFPKEGPSILRIQQVVRGDSAAYFCASSPTGTGVTYGYTFGSGTRLTVV.

The chain combines TRBV7-8 with TRBJ2-3; maybe TRBD1 (5 bases). The CDR3 is 15 residues long. The germline CDR1 and CDR2 sequences are SGHVS and FQNEAQ. Trimming took off 0 bases at V and 2 bases at J, with 9 bases between the two ends. The CDR3 nucleotides read TGTGCCAGCAGCTTAGCCCCACAGGACACAGATACGCAGTATTTT. The encoded protein is CASSLAPQDTDTQYF. The whole variable domain, filled in from reference TRBV7-8 and TRBJ2-3, reads GAGVSQSPRYKVAKRGQDVALRCDPISGHVSLFWYQQALGQGPEFLTYFQNEAQLDKSGLPSDRFFAERPEGSVSTLKIQRTQQEDSAVYLCASSLAPQDTDTQYFGPGTRLTVL.

Concerning this clone itself: The junction and the germline gene differ at one end; a read error may be behind it. This sequence joins TRBV7-7 and TRBJ2-3, with a weak D call TRBD2 (6 bases). This CDR3 has 15 amino acids. CDR1 is SSHAT, CDR2 FNYEAQ, per germline (reference sequence). CDR3 in amino acids: CASSLAVLATDTQYF. DNA for the CDR3: TGTGCTAGCAGCTTAGCGGTCCTAGCGACAGATACGCAGTATTTT. Full variable domain (missing parts from reference TRBV7-7 and TRBJ2-3): GAGVSQSPRYKVTKRGQDVTLRCDPISSHATLYWYQQALGQGPEFLTYFNYEAQPDKSGLPSDRFSAERPEGSISTLTIQRTEQRDSAMYRCASSLAVLATDTQYFGPGTRLTVL.